Given below is one T cell receptor (beta chain) in context. The CDR3 covers 14 residues. With 7 bases clipped from V and 6 bases from J, the junction kept 14 bases outside the gene matches. The germline CDR1 and CDR2 sequences are GTSNPN and SVGIG (reference sequence). The data are from a study of blood T cell repertoires in COVID-19. Study as a whole: Specimens from acute and convalescent COVID-19 originated in the United States, Italy and Spain.

Original processing notes: Cell counts per sample came from amplifying reference gene primers. The table came from immunoSEQ multiplex PCR; TCRdb's copy has only in-frame clones and leaves some out. The DNA gave D and trimming, while V, J and clone size come from that table. The data show more than 25,000 clones, roughly 90% seen once. What was sequenced was peripheral blood. The chain carries TRBV30 and TRBJ2-7; 8 bases match TRBD2. The sequence came from a woman aged 40-49 years with active or convalescent COVID-19. The CDR3 loop is CASQKGTRASEQYF. As DNA, the CDR3 is TGTGCCTCCCAGAAAGGGACTAGAGCCTCCGAGCAGTACTTC.